The 27 T cell receptor beta chains listed next were all sequenced from one sample in a study of blood T cell repertoires in COVID-19. The data were produced by immunoSEQ multiplex PCR, yet TCRdb's version contains in-frame clones alone and is incomplete. The sample has about 140,000 clones, roughly 80% seen once. The sequenced sample was peripheral blood. Source of these receptors: a human donor in a cohort sampled during active COVID-19.

The rearrangement links TRBV18 to TRBJ1-6, with a weak D call TRBD1 (5 bases). The CDR3 runs to 18 residues. Germline values: CDR1 KGHSH, CDR2 LQKENI. V lost 3 bases, J lost 0 bases, and 15 bases lay in between. This CDR3 is CASSPREQGLSYNSPLHF. As DNA, the CDR3 is TGTGCCAGCTCACCGAGAGAGCAGGGACTCTCCTATAATTCACCCCTCCACTTT.

V usage is TRBV24-1 and J usage is TRBJ2-1, with 11 bases identical to TRBD1. J lost 6 bases, V lost 4 bases, and 7 bases had no gene match. The CDR3 has 16 residues. Germline V gene data show CDR1 as KGHDR and CDR2 as SFDVKD. The CDR3 reads CATSDSGTGGGNEQFF. CDR3 in DNA: TGTGCCACCAGTGACTCCGGGACAGGGGGGGGCAATGAGCAGTTCTTC.

The CDR3 region has the DNA TGCGCCAGCAGCTACGGACTAGTAACAGATACGCAGTATTTT. As protein: CASSYGLVTDTQYF. The chain combines TRBV5-1 with TRBJ2-3, with 7 bases lining up with TRBD2. CDR3 length: 14 residues. The junction had 4 bases not matched to a gene; V was cut back by 3 bases and J by 3 bases. Germline V lookup: CDR1 SGHRS, CDR2 YFSETQ.

CDR3 in amino acids: CASRAGTGVDTQYF. The DNA for the CDR3 is TGTGCCAGTCGCGCAGGTACCGGGGTAGATACGCAGTATTTT. The J gene is TRBJ2-3, the V gene TRBV19; possibly TRBD2 for D (5 bases). The length of the CDR3 is 14 residues. Trimming left V 8 bases short and J 5 bases short, with 17 bases between. The germline CDR1 and CDR2 sequences are LNHDA and SQIVND (reference sequence).

The J gene is TRBJ1-1, the V gene TRBV6-5; TRBD1 is a possible D gene (5 bases). This CDR3 region has 15 residues. Between the trimmed V and J ends, which lost 5 bases and 0 bases, there was a span of 13 bases. The V gene's germline CDR1 is MNHEY and CDR2 SVGAGI. The CDR3 sequence: CASSPPGILNTEAFF. CDR3 DNA: TGTGCCAGCAGTCCCCCAGGGATACTGAACACTGAAGCTTTCTTT.

This clone showed up just a few times. This rearrangement joins TRBV7-3 to TRBJ2-3; TRBD1 matches at 9 bases. The CDR3 has 15 amino acids. J gave up 4 bases and V 5 bases, and 7 bases lay outside the gene matches. CDR1 is SGHTA, CDR2 FQGTGA, per germline. The CDR3 DNA reads TGTGCCAGCAGCCCGGACAGGGGAAAATCAGATACGCAGTATTTT. This codes for CASSPDRGKSDTQYF. The entire variable domain, with the rest obtained from reference TRBV7-3 and TRBJ2-3, is as follows: GAGVSQTPSNKVTEKGKYVELRCDPISGHTALYWYRQSLGQGPEFLIYFQGTGAADDSGLPNDRFFAVRPEGSVSTLKIQRTERGDSAVYLCASSPDRGKSDTQYFGPGTRLTVL.

V usage is TRBV21-1 and J usage is TRBJ2-7; the D segment call TRBD2 is taken from the table without a DNA check. TRBV21-1 represents a pseudogene. The CDR3 has 15 residues. The CDR3 here is CASSSWEGGAYEQYF. The CDR3 DNA sequence: TGTGCCAGCAGCTCCTGGGAGGGGGGGGCCTACGAGCAGTACTTC.

Written as DNA, the CDR3 is TGTGCCAGCAGTGACCTCAAAGGTACGCAGGGGAATGGGTTTTATGGCTACACCTTC. This encodes CASSDLKGTQGNGFYGYTF. The genes are TRBV6-4 and TRBJ1-2; a possible D gene is TRBD1 (6 bases). The germline CDR1 and CDR2 sequences are MRHNA and SNTAGT. This CDR3 spans 19 amino acids. Trimming took 2 bases from V and 5 from J, leaving 27 bases between them.

V usage is TRBV18 and J usage is TRBJ2-1, with 10 bases matching TRBD2. The ends lost 5 bases at V and 0 bases at J; junction bases unmatched: 1. The germline V gene has CDR1 KGHSH and CDR2 LQKENI. The CDR3 sequence is 15 residues long. For the CDR3, the DNA is TGTGCCAGCTCAATAGCGGGGGGCTCCTACAATGAGCAGTTCTTC. Translating gives CASSIAGGSYNEQFF.

V and J are TRBV5-1 and TRBJ1-3; the match to TRBD1 covers 9 bases. V was pared by 4 bases and J by 4 bases, with 6 bases of the junction left unmatched. This CDR3 region has 15 residues. Germline CDR1 SGHRS, CDR2 YFSETQ. CDR3 in amino acids: CASSPGTGNGNTIYF. The CDR3 DNA follows: TGCGCCAGCAGCCCAGGGACAGGGAACGGAAACACCATATATTTT.

The chain carries TRBV2 and TRBJ2-7; 7 positions match TRBD1. The J segment lost 5 bases and the V segment lost 6 bases, leaving 13 bases of the junction unmatched. Germline-derived CDR1 and CDR2 are SNHLY and FYNNEI. CDR3 length: 15 amino acids. DNA for the CDR3: TGTGCCAGCAGCGATCCCGGGACAGTCAATGACGAGCAGTACTTC. Translated: CASSDPGTVNDEQYF.

The chain links TRBV6-5 to TRBJ2-5; D unresolved. V lost 7 bases and J 1 base, leaving 7 bases between the germline ends. The germline V gene has CDR1 MNHEY and CDR2 SVGAGI. The CDR3 extends over 12 amino acids. As DNA, the CDR3 is TGTGCCAGCACGCGGTCCCAAGAGACCCAGTACTTC. Amino acids: CASTRSQETQYF.

This chain links TRBV5-1 with TRBJ1-2, with no clear D. The CDR3 loop spans 14 amino acids. Deletions cut 0 bases from V and 0 bases from J, with 6 bases between. Per the germline V gene, CDR1 is SGHRS and CDR2 is YFSETQ. CDR3 region: CASSLEHPNYGYTF. In DNA form, the CDR3 reads TGCGCCAGCAGCTTGGAACATCCTAACTATGGCTACACCTTC.

The gene calls are TRBV2 and TRBJ2-7; 8 bases map to TRBD1. V lost 2 bases, J lost 4 bases, and 4 bases stayed unmatched. Germline CDR1 reads SNHLY; CDR2 reads FYNNEI. The CDR3 runs to 14 residues. Here the CDR3 reads CASSESGGRYEQYF. DNA for the CDR3: TGTGCCAGCAGTGAATCAGGGGGCCGGTACGAGCAGTACTTC.

In this sample, this clone turned up a few times. V and J are TRBV5-1 and TRBJ1-6; 7 bases align to TRBD1. Trimming at V came to 2 bases and at J to 7 bases, leaving 6 bases not matched to a gene. Germline V gene lookup returns CDR1 SGHRS and CDR2 YFSETQ. This CDR3 region has 15 residues. CDR3 DNA sequence: TGCGCCAGCAGCTTTAGGGGGACAGCCAATTCACCCCTCCACTTT. Translating gives CASSFRGTANSPLHF.

V usage is TRBV15 and J usage is TRBJ1-2; 8 nucleotides match TRBD1. Germline CDR1 reads LNHNV; CDR2 reads YYDKDF (reference sequence). This CDR3 comprises 18 residues. V lost 0 bases to trimming and J lost 5 bases; unmatched junction nucleotides: 14. This CDR3 is CATSRDLRGQGAVYGYTF. Written as DNA, the CDR3 is TGTGCCACCAGCAGAGATCTAAGGGGTCAGGGGGCTGTGTATGGCTACACCTTC.

Many counts were recorded for this clone. The chain is built from TRBV6-5 and TRBJ1-6, with D perhaps matching TRBD1 (5 bases). Germline values: CDR1 MNHEY, CDR2 SVGAGI. CDR3 length: 16 residues. Trimming cost V 2 bases and J 6 bases, with 14 bases left between them. The DNA of the CDR3 is TGTGCCAGCAGTTACACCCCGGGACTGGCTAATTCACCCCTCCACTTT. This codes for CASSYTPGLANSPLHF.

The CDR3 sequence: CAFSSRGGSYNEQFF. DNA of the CDR3: TGTGCCTTCTCCTCGCGGGGGGGCTCCTACAATGAGCAGTTCTTC. The chain carries TRBV10-3 and TRBJ2-1, with 9 positions matching TRBD2. After removal of 11 bases from V and 0 bases from J, the junction contained 8 bases not matched to a gene. The CDR3 sequence is 15 residues long. Germline V gene sequence: CDR1 ENHRY, CDR2 SYGVKD.

This chain uses TRBV3-1 (or the pseudogene TRBV3-2) with TRBJ2-5; TRBD2 agrees at 14 bases. This CDR3 spans 18 amino acids. Germline V gene data show CDR1 as LGHDT and CDR2 as YNNKEL (reference sequence). Germline trimming cut 4 bases from V and 9 bases from J; bases unmatched to any gene: 16. CDR3 amino acids: CASSPRTSGGPPREAQYF. The DNA of the CDR3 is TGTGCCAGCAGCCCCCGGACTAGCGGGGGGCCACCGCGTGAGGCCCAGTACTTC.

A few counts support this clone. The V call is TRBV6-6, the J call TRBJ1-6; D remains unclear. V was shortened by 8 bases and J by 0 bases, with 11 bases between the two germline ends. CDR1 and CDR2 from the germline V gene are MNHNY and SVGAGI (reference sequence). The CDR3 is made up of 15 amino acids. CDR3 sequence: CASAEESSYNSPLHF. The CDR3 DNA sequence: TGTGCCAGCGCGGAGGAGAGCTCCTATAATTCACCCCTCCACTTT.

The DNA of the CDR3 is TGTGCCAGCAGCCAAGATCAGGGTGGAACTGAAGCTTTCTTT. Translating it yields CASSQDQGGTEAFF. The chain links TRBV3-1 (or the pseudogene TRBV3-2) to TRBJ1-1, with a possible D match to TRBD1 (5 bases). V was pared by 0 bases and J by 5 bases, with 10 bases between. The V gene's germline CDR1 is LGHDT and CDR2 YNNKEL (reference sequence). The CDR3 covers 14 residues.

The chain has TRBV5-1 and TRBJ2-3, with TRBD1 identical over 12 bases. Trimming at V came to 4 bases and at J to 4 bases, leaving 4 bases not matched to a gene. Germline lookup yields CDR1 SGHRS and CDR2 YFSETQ. This CDR3 comprises 15 residues. This CDR3 reads CASSPGTGGADTQYF. In nucleotides, the CDR3 is TGCGCCAGCAGCCCCGGGACAGGGGGCGCAGATACGCAGTATTTT.

The CDR3, as DNA: TGTGCCAGCAGCTTGTCGGGTGTGGGCACTGAAGCTTTCTTT. The encoded protein is CASSLSGVGTEAFF. This chain connects TRBV7-2 to TRBJ1-1, with D unclear. CDR3 length: 14 amino acids. CDR1 and CDR2 (germline): SGHTA, FQGNSA. With 3 bases removed from V and 4 bases from J, the gap between germline ends came to 12 bases.

This clone came up once. V is TRBV5-1 and J is TRBJ1-4; D is uncertain. V lost 1 base to trimming and J lost 6 bases, with 7 bases between them. Germline V gene data show CDR1 as SGHRS and CDR2 as YFSETQ. The CDR3 is 13 residues long. The CDR3 nucleotides are TGCGCCAGCAGCTTGCGCGGGGATGAAAAACTGTTTTTT. This codes for CASSLRGDEKLFF.

The gene calls are TRBV5-1 and TRBJ2-1; 10 bases map to TRBD2. CDR1 is SGHRS and CDR2 is YFSETQ in the germline V gene. CDR3 length: 15 residues. Unmatched junction bases numbered 8, after V lost 4 bases and J lost 7 bases. CDR3 sequence: CASSDLAGVDNEQFF. The CDR3 DNA reads as TGCGCCAGCAGCGATCTAGCGGGGGTAGATAATGAGCAGTTCTTC.

The gene calls are TRBV9 and TRBJ2-1, with 12 positions matching TRBD2. The CDR3 runs to 17 residues. Germline V gene sequence: CDR1 SGDLS, CDR2 YYNGEE. Germline trimming cut 1 base from V and 9 bases from J; bases unmatched to any gene: 11. For the CDR3, the DNA is TGTGCCAGCAGCGTAATAGGTTCTAGCGGGGGGGTATTTGAGCAGTTCTTC. Protein: CASSVIGSSGGVFEQFF.

The J gene is TRBJ1-2, the V gene TRBV9, with 7 positions matching TRBD1. This CDR3 comprises 14 residues. With V trimmed by 3 bases and J by 5 bases, 7 bases remained unmatched. The germline gives CDR1 SGDLS, CDR2 YYNGEE. The DNA of the CDR3 is TGTGCCAGCAGCGCTGGGACAGATAGTTATGGCTACACCTTC. This codes for CASSAGTDSYGYTF.